This T cell receptor beta chain was recorded in a study of T cells in localized non-small cell lung cancer. Study-level results: Higher adjacent-lung clonality was associated with shorter survival. Measurement of T cell clonality placed uninvolved adjacent lung highest, above the level in tumor. Median around 54 top-100 tumor clones were shared with paired adjacent lung.

As concerns this clone: Its target is unknown.

Sequenced by immunoSEQ multiplex PCR; TCRdb stores in-frame clones only, minus some. The sample shows 2,400 or so clones, about 26% of them seen only once. This CDR3 has 13 amino acids. Germline V gene data show CDR1 as SQVTM and CDR2 as ANQGSEA. V was pared by 4 bases and J by 1 base, with 8 bases between. The gene calls are TRBV29-1 and TRBJ1-5; D remains ambiguous. This receptor was identified in a woman between 35 and 75 years old with stage II squamous cell lung carcinoma. Specimen: normal lung tissue next to the tumor, collected before any cancer treatment. CDR3 nucleotide sequence: TGCAGCGTTGGGAGTACGAGCAATCAGCCCCAGCATTTT. It encodes CSVGSTSNQPQHF.